This TCR beta chain was sequenced in a study of technical replicates of blood from several donors. Trimming cost V 0 bases and J 7 bases, with 16 bases left between them. The CDR3 is made up of 16 amino acids. Per the germline V gene, CDR1 is MNHNS and CDR2 is SASEGT. Clones were read by immunoSEQ multiplex PCR, and TCRdb kept only the in-frame ones, dropping some. Among 62,000 or so clones, around 87% were seen once, and the ten largest hold approximately 4.9%. The clonotype comes from a human donor in good health. Some clones in this sample may be carry-over from other donors' samples. The rearrangement joins TRBV6-1 to TRBJ1-5; D not resolved. The material sequenced was PBMCs. The DNA of the CDR3 is TGTGCCAGCAGTGAAGCGCAGTCCCTAAGGAGCCAGCCCCAGCATTTT. Residues: CASSEAQSLRSQPQHF.